The sequence of this T cell receptor beta chain was determined in a study of OX40 agonist ivuxolimab in advanced cancers. Whole-study context: At 0.01 to 10 mg/kg, ivuxolimab was administered intravenously to patients every 2 weeks. Study observations and caveats: Certain nonresponders likewise exhibited a low normalized T-cell clonal expansion. Among the least clonally expanded were partial responders at 0.1-3.0 mg/kg. In the expanded peripheral T cells, antigen specificity was never determined.

Generated by immunoSEQ multiplex PCR, the TCRdb table keeps only in-frame clones and is missing some. The data contain about 99,000 clones, approximately 95% of them seen just once; the ten biggest clones take up just over 2%. Germline loops: CDR1 LNHDA, CDR2 SQIVND (reference sequence). This CDR3 region has 13 residues. On this clone: Its matching antigen is unknown.

This TCR was recovered from an adult with an advanced solid tumor such as melanoma, head and neck, liver or kidney cancer. The material was CD4+ or CD8+ T cells sorted from blood, obtained in a trial of the OX40 agonist ivuxolimab. The rearrangement joins TRBV19 to TRBJ2-5, with D perhaps TRBD1 or TRBD2 (5 bases each). Gene TRBJ2-7 matches the end of the DNA better, so the J call may be wrong. As DNA, the CDR3 is TGTGCCAGTAGTATCCGAGGGGACTACGAGCAGTACTTC. This codes for CASSIRGDYEQYF.